Shown below are 5 T cell receptor beta chains from a single sample sequenced in a study of T cell changes during pregnancy in multiple sclerosis. Repertoires were generated with immunoSEQ multiplex PCR, while TCRdb's copy carries only in-frame clones and drops some. The sample contains tens of thousands of clones, around 94% of which appear only once. The source was peripheral blood, collected after pregnancy. All receptors come from a female donor with multiple sclerosis, enrolled in a pregnancy study.

The rearrangement links TRBV6-4 to TRBJ2-1; TRBD2 matches 10 bases. There are 15 residues in the CDR3. CDR1 is MRHNA, CDR2 SNTAGT, per germline. After removal of 7 bases from V and 5 bases from J, the junction contained 8 bases not matched to a gene. DNA for the CDR3: TGTGCCAGCAAGGTGGGGACTAGCGAGCACAATGAGCAGTTCTTC. Its protein product is CASKVGTSEHNEQFF.

CDR3 sequence: CASSYSSTVNEKLFF. Here the CDR3 DNA reads TGTGCCAGCAGTTACTCATCGACAGTAAATGAAAAACTGTTTTTT. This chain uses TRBV6-5 with TRBJ1-4; D might be TRBD1 (5 bases). CDR3 length: 15 residues. Trimming removed 0 bases at V and 5 bases at J, with 10 bases between. Germline V gene sequence: CDR1 MNHEY, CDR2 SVGAGI.

V gene TRBV4-3 combines with J gene TRBJ2-7, with 10 bases lining up with TRBD1. Germline V gives CDR1 LGHNA, CDR2 YSLEER. Losses at the gene ends were 3 bases for V and 5 bases for J; bases not matched to a gene: 4. The CDR3 runs to 14 residues. For the CDR3, the DNA is TGCGCCAGCAGCCAGGACAGGGGGATCAACGAGCAGTACTTC. This translates into CASSQDRGINEQYF.

CDR3 bases: TGTGCCAGCAGCTCTACCCCAAATCAGCCCCAGCATTTT. Its translation is CASSSTPNQPQHF. The chain is built from TRBV5-6 and TRBJ1-5; D gene ambiguous. The CDR3 is 13 amino acids. V dropped 3 bases and J dropped 4 bases, with 8 bases sitting between them. From germline, CDR1 is SGHDT and CDR2 YYEEEE.

The chain employs TRBV5-6 and TRBJ1-2, with D unclear. Germline V gene data show CDR1 as SGHDT and CDR2 as YYEEEE. This CDR3 region has 12 residues. V was trimmed by 5 bases and J by 6 bases, leaving 11 bases between them. The CDR3 loop is CASSWAFDGYTF. CDR3 bases: TGTGCCAGCAGTTGGGCCTTCGATGGCTACACCTTC.